These 3 T cell receptor beta chains came from one sample sequenced in a study of long-term antiretroviral therapy in people with HIV. Run at survey level, the immunoSEQ assay was version v3.0. The repertoire was sequenced with immunoSEQ multiplex PCR; TCRdb's copy has only in-frame clones and lacks some. The sample comprises some 47,000 clones, 90% to 95% of which are singletons, and about 3% rests with the top ten. This sample comprised unsorted PBMCs, obtained 3.7 years after starting antiretroviral therapy. These receptor sequences come from a woman between 50 and 59 years old with HIV.

The rearrangement uses TRBV6-1 and TRBJ2-5; D is perhaps TRBD2 (5 bases). CDR1 and CDR2 from the germline V gene are MNHNS and SASEGT. The CDR3 is 13 amino acids. Trimming shortened V by 1 base and J by 4 bases, and 7 bases separated the two germline ends. CDR3 coding DNA: TGTGCCAGCAGTGAAGAGAGGGTAGAGACCCAGTACTTC. This codes for CASSEERVETQYF.

V usage is TRBV9 and J usage is TRBJ1-1, with a weak D call TRBD1 (6 bases). V lost 4 bases to trimming and J lost 1 base, with 11 bases between them. This CDR3 comprises 14 residues. Germline V gene lookup returns CDR1 SGDLS and CDR2 YYNGEE. The CDR3 DNA sequence: TGTGCCAGCAGCACAGGGACAAGGAACACTGAAGCTTTCTTT. The encoded protein is CASSTGTRNTEAFF. Drawing the rest from reference TRBV9 and TRBJ1-1, the complete variable domain is DSGVTQTPKHLITATGQRVTLRCSPRSGDLSVYWYQQSLDQGLQFLIQYYNGEERAKGNILERFSAQQFPDLHSELNLSSLELGDSALYFCASSTGTRNTEAFFGQGTRLTVV.

The genes are TRBV4-1 and TRBJ2-3; TRBD2 aligns across 10 bases. Unmatched junction bases numbered 5, after V lost 0 bases and J lost 2 bases. Germline loops: CDR1 MGHRA, CDR2 YSYEKL. The CDR3 has 17 amino acids. CDR3 DNA sequence: TGCGCCAGCAGCCAAGAATCTAGCGGGGGCCTCACAGATACGCAGTATTTT. Protein sequence: CASSQESSGGLTDTQYF.